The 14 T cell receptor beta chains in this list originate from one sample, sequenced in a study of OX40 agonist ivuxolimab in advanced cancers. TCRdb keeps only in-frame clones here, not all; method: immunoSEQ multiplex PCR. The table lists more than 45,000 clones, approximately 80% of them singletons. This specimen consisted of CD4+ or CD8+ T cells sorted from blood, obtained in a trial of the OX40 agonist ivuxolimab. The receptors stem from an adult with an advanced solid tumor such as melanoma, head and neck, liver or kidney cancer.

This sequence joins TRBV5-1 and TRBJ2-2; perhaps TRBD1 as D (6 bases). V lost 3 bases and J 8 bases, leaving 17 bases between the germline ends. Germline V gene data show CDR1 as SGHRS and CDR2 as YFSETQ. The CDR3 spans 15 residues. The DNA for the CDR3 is TGCGCCAGCAGCTCCCGGACTTCAGGGGATGGGGAGCTGTTTTTT. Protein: CASSSRTSGDGELFF. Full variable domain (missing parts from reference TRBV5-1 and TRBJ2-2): KAGVTQTPRYLIKTRGQQVTLSCSPISGHRSVSWYQQTPGQGLQFLFEYFSETQRNKGNFPGRFSGRQFSNSRSEMNVSTLELGDSALYLCASSSRTSGDGELFFGEGSRLTVL.

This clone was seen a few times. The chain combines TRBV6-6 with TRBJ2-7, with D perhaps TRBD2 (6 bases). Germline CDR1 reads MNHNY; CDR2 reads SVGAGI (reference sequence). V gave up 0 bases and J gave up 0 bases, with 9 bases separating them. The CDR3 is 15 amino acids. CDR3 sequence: CASSYSGGSSYEQYF. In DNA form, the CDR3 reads TGTGCCAGCAGTTACTCGGGGGGAAGCTCCTACGAGCAGTACTTC.

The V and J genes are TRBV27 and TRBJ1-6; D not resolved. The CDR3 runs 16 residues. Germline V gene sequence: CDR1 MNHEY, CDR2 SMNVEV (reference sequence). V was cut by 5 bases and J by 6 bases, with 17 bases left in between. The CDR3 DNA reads TGTGCCAGCAGTCCCCCCCGACCTCGGCCTAATTCACCCCTCCACTTT. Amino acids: CASSPPRPRPNSPLHF.

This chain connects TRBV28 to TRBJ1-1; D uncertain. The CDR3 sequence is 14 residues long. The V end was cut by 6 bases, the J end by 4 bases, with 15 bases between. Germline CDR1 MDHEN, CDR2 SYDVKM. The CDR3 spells CASRMDRMGTEAFF. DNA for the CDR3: TGTGCCAGCAGAATGGATAGAATGGGCACTGAAGCTTTCTTT.

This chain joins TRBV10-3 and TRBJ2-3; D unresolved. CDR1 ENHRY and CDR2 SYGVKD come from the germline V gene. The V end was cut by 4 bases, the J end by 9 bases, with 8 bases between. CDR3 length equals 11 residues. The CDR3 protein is CAISGQSTQYF. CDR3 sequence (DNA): TGTGCCATCAGTGGTCAGTCAACGCAGTATTTT.

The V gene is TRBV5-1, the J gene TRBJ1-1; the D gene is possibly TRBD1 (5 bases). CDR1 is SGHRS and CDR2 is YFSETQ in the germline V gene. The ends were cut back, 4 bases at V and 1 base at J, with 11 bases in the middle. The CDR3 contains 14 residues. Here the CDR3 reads CASSLGTANTEAFF. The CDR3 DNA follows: TGCGCCAGCAGCCTGGGGACCGCGAACACTGAAGCTTTCTTT.

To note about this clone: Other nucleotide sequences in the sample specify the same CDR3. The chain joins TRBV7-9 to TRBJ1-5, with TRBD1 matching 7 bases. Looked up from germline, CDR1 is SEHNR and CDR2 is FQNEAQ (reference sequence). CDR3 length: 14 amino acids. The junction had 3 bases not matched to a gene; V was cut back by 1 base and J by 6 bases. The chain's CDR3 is CASSLGQGGQPQHF. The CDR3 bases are TGTGCCAGCAGCTTAGGACAGGGAGGTCAGCCCCAGCATTTT.

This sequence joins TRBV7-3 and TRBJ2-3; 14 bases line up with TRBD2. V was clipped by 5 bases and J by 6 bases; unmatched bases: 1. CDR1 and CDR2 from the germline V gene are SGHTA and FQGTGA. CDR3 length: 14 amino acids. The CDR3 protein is CASSRLAGGDTQYF. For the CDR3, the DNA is TGTGCCAGCAGCCGACTAGCGGGAGGGGATACGCAGTATTTT.

The CDR3 bases are TGTGCCAGCAAAACAGGGGTTAGCGGGAGGCTCAGCCCCGGGGGGGAGCAGTTCTTC. Its protein product is CASKTGVSGRLSPGGEQFF. This chain links TRBV7-3 with TRBJ2-1; TRBD2 matches 10 bases. Germline V gene lookup returns CDR1 SGHTA and CDR2 FQGTGA. V shed 7 bases and J 10 bases; nucleotides not matched to a gene: 25. The CDR3 sequence is 19 residues long.

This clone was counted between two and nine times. CDR3 in amino acids: CASSLDPGTSGQYF. In DNA form, the CDR3 reads TGTGCCAGCAGCTTAGATCCCGGGACTAGCGGGCAGTACTTC. This sequence joins TRBV11-2 and TRBJ2-7; 11 bases are a match to TRBD2. Germline V gene sequence: CDR1 SGHAT, CDR2 FQNNGV. The CDR3 runs 14 residues. J gave up 9 bases and V 0 bases, and 4 bases lay outside the gene matches.

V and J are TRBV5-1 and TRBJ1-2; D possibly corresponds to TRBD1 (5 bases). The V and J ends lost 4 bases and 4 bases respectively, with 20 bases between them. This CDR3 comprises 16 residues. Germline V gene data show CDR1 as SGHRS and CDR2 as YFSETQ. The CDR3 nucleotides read TGCGCCAGCAGCCCCAGCATAATGTCCGGGGCCTATGGCTACACCTTC. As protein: CASSPSIMSGAYGYTF. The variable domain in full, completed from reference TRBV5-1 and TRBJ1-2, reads KAGVTQTPRYLIKTRGQQVTLSCSPISGHRSVSWYQQTPGQGLQFLFEYFSETQRNKGNFPGRFSGRQFSNSRSEMNVSTLELGDSALYLCASSPSIMSGAYGYTFGSGTRLTVV.

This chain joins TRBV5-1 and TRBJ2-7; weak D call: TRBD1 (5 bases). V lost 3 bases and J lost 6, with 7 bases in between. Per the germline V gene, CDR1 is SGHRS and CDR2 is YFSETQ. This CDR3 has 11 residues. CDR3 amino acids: CASSWGGEQYF. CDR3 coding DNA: TGCGCCAGCAGCTGGGGCGGCGAGCAGTACTTC.

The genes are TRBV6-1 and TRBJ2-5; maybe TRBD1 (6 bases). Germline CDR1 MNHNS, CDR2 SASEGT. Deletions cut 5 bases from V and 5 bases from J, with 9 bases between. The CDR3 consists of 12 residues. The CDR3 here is CASSTGLETQYF. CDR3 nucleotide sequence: TGTGCCAGCAGTACAGGGTTGGAGACCCAGTACTTC.

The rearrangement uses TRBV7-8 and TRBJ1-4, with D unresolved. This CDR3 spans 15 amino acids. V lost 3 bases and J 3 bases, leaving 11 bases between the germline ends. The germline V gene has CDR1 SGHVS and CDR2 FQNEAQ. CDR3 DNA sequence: TGTGCCAGCAGCTTCGGGAGGCGACCTAATGAAAAACTGTTTTTT. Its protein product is CASSFGRRPNEKLFF.